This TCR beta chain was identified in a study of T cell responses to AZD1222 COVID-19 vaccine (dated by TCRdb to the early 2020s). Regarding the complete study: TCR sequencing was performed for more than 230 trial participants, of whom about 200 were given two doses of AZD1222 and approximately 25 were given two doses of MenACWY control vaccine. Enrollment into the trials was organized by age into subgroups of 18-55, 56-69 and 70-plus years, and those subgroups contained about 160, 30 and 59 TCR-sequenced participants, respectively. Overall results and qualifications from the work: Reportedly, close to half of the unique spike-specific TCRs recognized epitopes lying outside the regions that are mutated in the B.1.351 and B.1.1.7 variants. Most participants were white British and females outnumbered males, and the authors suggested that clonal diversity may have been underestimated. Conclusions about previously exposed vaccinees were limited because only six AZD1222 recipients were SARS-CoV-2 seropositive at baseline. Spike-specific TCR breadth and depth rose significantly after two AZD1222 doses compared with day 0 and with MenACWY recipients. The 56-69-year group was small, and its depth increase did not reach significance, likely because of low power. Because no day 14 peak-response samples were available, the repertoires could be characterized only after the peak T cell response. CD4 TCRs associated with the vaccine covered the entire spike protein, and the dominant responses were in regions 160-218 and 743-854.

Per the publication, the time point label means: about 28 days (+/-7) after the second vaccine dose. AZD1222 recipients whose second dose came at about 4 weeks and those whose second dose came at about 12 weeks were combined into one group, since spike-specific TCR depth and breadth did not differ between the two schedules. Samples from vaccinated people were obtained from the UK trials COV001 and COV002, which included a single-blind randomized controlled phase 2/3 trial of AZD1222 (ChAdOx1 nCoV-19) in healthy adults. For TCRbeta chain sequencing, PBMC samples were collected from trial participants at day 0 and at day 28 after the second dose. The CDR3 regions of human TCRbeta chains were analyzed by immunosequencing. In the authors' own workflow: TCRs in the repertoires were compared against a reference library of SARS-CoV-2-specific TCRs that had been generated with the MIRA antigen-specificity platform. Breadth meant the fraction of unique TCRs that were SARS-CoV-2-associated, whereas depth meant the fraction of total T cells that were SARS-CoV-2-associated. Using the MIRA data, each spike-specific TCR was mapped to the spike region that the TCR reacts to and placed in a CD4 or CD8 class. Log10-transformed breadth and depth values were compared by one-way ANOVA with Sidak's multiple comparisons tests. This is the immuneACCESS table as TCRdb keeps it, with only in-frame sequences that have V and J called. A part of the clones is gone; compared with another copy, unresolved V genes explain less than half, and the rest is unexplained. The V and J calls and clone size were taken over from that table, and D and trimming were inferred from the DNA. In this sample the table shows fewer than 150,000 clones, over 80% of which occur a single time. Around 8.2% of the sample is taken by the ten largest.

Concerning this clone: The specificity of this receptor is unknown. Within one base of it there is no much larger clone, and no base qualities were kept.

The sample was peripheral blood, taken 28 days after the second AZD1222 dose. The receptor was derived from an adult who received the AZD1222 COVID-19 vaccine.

The encoded CDR3 is CASSLSFLGNYGYTF. The DNA sequence is TGTGCCAGCAGTTTATCCTTTCTTGGGAACTATGGCTACACCTTC. The chain links TRBV28 with TRBJ1-2; too little of a D gene remains to name it. Per the germline V gene, MDHEN is the CDR1 and SYDVKM is the CDR2. The CDR3 holds 15 amino acids from the cysteine to the phenylalanine. Only the CDR3 part of the read is kept: 45 bases, read in frame from the first base. V loses 1 base of germline sequence and J loses 2 bases, and the interval between the two ends is 11 bases.